The clone carrying this T cell receptor beta chain is a singleton in its sample. The data derive from a study of blood T cell repertoires in COVID-19. Overall study context: Some COVID-19 samples were acute and others convalescent; all came from the United States, Italy and Spain. In each case, the material was cDNA or gDNA derived from T cells, B-cell-depleted T cells, or PBMCs.

As originally analysed: Reference gene primers were amplified, and this amplification served to estimate nucleated cell counts. Repertoires were generated with immunoSEQ multiplex PCR, while TCRdb's copy carries only in-frame clones and drops some. V and J calls and clone size are as listed in that table; D and trimming were resolved from the DNA. The sample yields some 260,000 clones, around 90% seen once. This receptor was obtained from a human donor in a cohort sampled during active COVID-19. The sequenced sample consisted of peripheral blood.

CDR3 protein: CSVGTSGYDGYTF. In DNA, the CDR3 is TGCAGCGTTGGGACCTCAGGGTATGATGGCTACACCTTC. V gene TRBV29-1 combines with J gene TRBJ1-2, with TRBD1 as a possible D gene (5 bases). V was trimmed by 4 bases and J by 6 bases, leaving 15 bases between them. Germline values: CDR1 SQVTM, CDR2 ANQGSEA. This CDR3 contains 13 residues.